This T cell receptor (beta chain) was captured in a study of T cell repertoires in cytomegalovirus infection. Only a few counts were recorded for this clonotype. The target antigen is unknown. With V trimmed by 1 base and J by 4 bases, 4 bases remained unmatched. The CDR3 loop spans 17 amino acids. Germline lookup yields CDR1 SGHTA and CDR2 FQGTGA. One entry per CDR3 protein results from TCRdb running MiXCR on the reads. The table records about 150,000 distinct CDR3 sequences, 23% of them present only once. Study conclusions and caveats: The ex vivo response showed dominance by HLA-C-restricted CMV-specific TCR beta clonotypes.

This chain links TRBV7-3 with TRBJ2-6; 10 positions agree with TRBD1. The sequenced sample consisted of PBMCs. The origin of this receptor is a human donor in good health (CMV status not recorded). Some clones in this sample may be carry-over from other donors' samples. Here the CDR3 DNA reads TGTGCCAGCAGCTTAAGGGACAGGGGATCAGGGGCCAACGTCCTGACTTTC. It codes for CASSLRDRGSGANVLTF.